The next 9 T cell receptor beta chains were all read from a single sample in a study of patients and donors after allogeneic stem cell transplantation. TCRdb reprocessed the RT-PCR reads via MiXCR and lists one record per CDR3 protein. The table includes around 240,000 distinct CDR3 sequences, 12% to 15% detected once. The sequencing input was blood, either unsorted or a sorted T cell fraction (not recorded which). The source of these receptors is a human donor who was either an allogeneic HSCT recipient or a stem cell or donor lymphocyte infusion donor (not recorded which). It is not recorded whose cells these are; they may come from a transplant donor.

This chain links TRBV11-2 with TRBJ2-1; TRBD2 matches 16 bases. Germline V gives CDR1 SGHAT, CDR2 FQNNGV. CDR3 size: 15 residues. With 6 bases clipped from V and 9 bases from J, the junction kept 5 bases outside the gene matches. This chain's CDR3 is CASRPGLAGGGEQFF. CDR3 nucleotide sequence: TGTGCCAGCAGACCGGGACTAGCGGGGGGGGGTGAGCAGTTCTTC.

This clonotype was observed at least ten times. The chain has TRBV6-2 or TRBV6-3 and TRBJ1-2; tentatively, D is TRBD1 (5 bases). CDR3 size: 16 residues. The V gene lost 5 bases and the J gene lost 1 base, with 17 bases spanning the gap. Looked up from germline, CDR1 is MNHEY and CDR2 is SVGEGT. CDR3 region: CASSPSLGEVNYGYTF. The CDR3 nucleotides read TGTGCCAGCAGTCCATCCTTGGGGGAAGTTAACTATGGCTACACCTTC.

The V and J genes are TRBV5-1 and TRBJ2-5, with 7 bases lining up with TRBD2. The CDR3 length is 16 residues. The V and J ends lost 0 bases and 2 bases, in that order; junction bases with no gene match: 7. Germline CDR1 is SGHRS and CDR2 is YFSETQ. Here the CDR3 DNA reads TGCGCCAGCAGCTTGGCGGCTAGCGGCCATCAAGAGACCCAGTACTTC. Residues: CASSLAASGHQETQYF.

The chain links TRBV6-5 to TRBJ1-3; TRBD1 aligns across 7 bases. Germline lookup yields CDR1 MNHEY and CDR2 SVGAGI. V trimming: 0 bases; J trimming: 3 bases; junction bases outside the gene matches: 8. This CDR3 is 17 amino acids long. The CDR3 nucleotides are TGTGCCAGCAGTTACTCGACTCCAGGGGGGCGTGGAAACACCATATATTTT. It specifies CASSYSTPGGRGNTIYF.

This clonotype came up a few times. This rearrangement joins TRBV7-2 to TRBJ2-3, with 12 bases matching TRBD2. V dropped 5 bases and J dropped 8; count of bases not matched to a gene: 2. This CDR3 comprises 13 residues. CDR1 is SGHTA, CDR2 FQGNSA, per germline. The CDR3 is CASSLTSGGTQYF. In DNA, the CDR3 is TGTGCCAGCAGCCTGACTAGCGGGGGTACGCAGTATTTT.

This clonotype was detected only a few times. The chain's CDR3 is CASSIAGAPNDKNIQYF. In DNA, the CDR3 is TGTGCCAGCAGCATAGCCGGGGCCCCTAACGACAAAAACATTCAGTACTTC. V usage is TRBV13 and J usage is TRBJ2-4; tentatively, D is TRBD1 or TRBD2 (5 bases each). The V end was cut by 5 bases, the J end by 3 bases, with 20 bases between. CDR1 is PRHDT and CDR2 is FYEKMQ in the germline V gene (reference sequence). The CDR3 has 17 amino acids.

At least ten counts were recorded for this clonotype. J is TRBJ2-2 and V is TRBV7-9, with D possibly TRBD2 on 6 matching bases. The length of the CDR3 is 14 residues. Germline CDR1 and CDR2: SEHNR and FQNEAQ (reference sequence). Trimming shortened V by 6 bases and J by 5 bases, and 13 bases separated the two germline ends. The CDR3 protein is CASRSGLPTGELFF. CDR3 nucleotides: TGTGCCAGCAGGTCGGGACTCCCGACCGGGGAGCTGTTTTTT.

This clonotype was seen many times. This chain connects TRBV29-1 to TRBJ2-5, with D perhaps matching TRBD1 (5 bases). The CDR3 runs to 11 residues. Germline CDR1 is SQVTM and CDR2 is ANQGSEA. Trimming left V 6 bases short and J 3 bases short, with 8 bases between. In DNA form, the CDR3 reads TGCAGCGTAGCCAGGGAAGAGACCCAGTACTTC. Amino acid sequence: CSVAREETQYF.

The chain uses TRBV5-6 and TRBJ2-5, with D maybe TRBD2 (6 bases). V lost 5 bases, J lost 5 bases, and 19 bases lay in between. CDR1 and CDR2 from the germline V gene are SGHDT and YYEEEE. CDR3 length: 15 residues. In DNA form, the CDR3 reads TGTGCCAGCAGTTATGCCGTGGGGAGCGGGGAGACCCAGTACTTC. As protein: CASSYAVGSGETQYF.